This record covers a single T cell receptor beta chain. The antigen remains unidentified. Trimming took 5 bases from V and 0 from J, leaving 14 bases between them. Germline V gives CDR1 DFQATT, CDR2 SNEGSKA (reference sequence). CDR3 length: 15 amino acids. This entry comes from a study of response to subunit inactivated influenza vaccine. Whole-study findings and limits: The authors offered the suggestion that each seasonal influenza vaccination recruits few new T cells.

MiXCR, run by TCRdb on the RT-PCR reads, gives a single entry per CDR3 protein. The sample comprises about 650,000 distinct CDR3 sequences, about 14% of which are singletons, and 7.6% rests with the top ten. The source of this sequence is a man aged 50 to 59 who received an inactivated influenza vaccine. Sequences were derived from PBMCs from blood, sampled 14 days before vaccination. The chain is built from TRBV20-1 and TRBJ1-5; a possible D gene is TRBD1 (5 bases). The CDR3 coding sequence is TGCAGTGCTGGAGTAGGGACGGATAGCAATCAGCCCCAGCATTTT. Encoded protein: CSAGVGTDSNQPQHF.